This T cell receptor (beta chain) was obtained from a study of regulatory T cells in long-lasting Graves disease. About the study: More than 5 years of antithyroid drugs with positive TSH receptor antibodies defined persistent Graves' disease.

The germline gives CDR1 MNHEY, CDR2 SVGAGI. With 4 bases clipped from V and 3 bases from J, the junction kept 2 bases outside the gene matches. CDR3 length: 13 amino acids. Both iRepertoire HTBI primers and Arm-PCR of CDR3 regions were used to build the TCR beta libraries. TCRdb used MiXCR to reprocess the multiplex PCR reads, holding one entry per CDR3 protein. Of about 420,000 distinct CDR3 sequences listed, 20% to 30% are singletons. This clonotype was recorded many times. What it binds is not known. Study-wide points: Lower TCR diversity characterized persistent Graves' patients relative to newly diagnosed patients. With persistent disease, TRBV28, TRBJ1-2 and TRBJ2-5 were the favored segments.

The time point is: persistent/refractory GD, antithyroid drugs over 5 years with positive TRAb. PBMCs provided the RNA from which the TCR library was made. The specimen was peripheral blood mononuclear cells (PBMCs), collected when the disease was refractory, from a patient treated with antithyroid drugs. The chain combines TRBV6-5 with TRBJ1-2; the match to TRBD1 covers 7 bases. The receptor's source is a female donor with Graves disease. CDR3 bases: TGTGCCAGCAGTTCGCAGGGGGACTATGGCTACACCTTC. Protein sequence: CASSSQGDYGYTF.